This T cell receptor beta chain was identified in a study of CD8+CD57+ T cells in acquired aplastic anemia. It was patients with CD8+CD57+ cell expansion by flow cytometry who were chosen for sequencing. The V segment lost 6 bases and the J segment 5 bases; nucleotides outside the gene matches: 7. The germline V gene has CDR1 MRHNA and CDR2 SNTAGT. The CDR3 runs to 16 residues. TCR beta VDJ and CDR3 profiling used genomic DNA as template. Each CDR3 protein is one row after TCRdb ran MiXCR on the reads. The sample records approximately 300,000 distinct CDR3 sequences, about 50% being singletons. This sequence joins TRBV6-4 and TRBJ2-3; TRBD2 matches at 14 bases. The clonotype was recovered from a human donor with aplastic anemia. Sequenced material: sorted CD4+, CD8+, or CD8+CD57+ T cells (not recorded which) from PBMCs. CDR3 residues: CASSLTSGGARDTQYF. CDR3 DNA sequence: TGTGCCAGCAGCCTGACTAGCGGGGGGGCGAGAGATACGCAGTATTTT.